This passage covers 2 T cell receptor beta chains from one sample sequenced in a study of cytotoxic CD8 clonotypes in ibrutinib-treated CLL. The protocol was immunoSEQ multiplex PCR, while the TCRdb copy is restricted to in-frame clones and leaves out a portion. The sample consists of about 200,000 clones, about 75% of them appearing once. Sequencing was performed on PBMCs, taken after 12 months of ibrutinib treatment. These receptors were obtained from a human donor with chronic lymphocytic leukemia.

The chain combines TRBV6-1 with TRBJ1-5, with D unresolved. Germline V CDR1 and CDR2: MNHNS, SASEGT. CDR3 length: 17 residues. The V and J ends lost 4 bases and 2 bases respectively, with 18 bases between them. CDR3 sequence reads: CASSVQEVLLGNQPQHF. CDR3 coding DNA: TGTGCCAGCAGTGTCCAGGAAGTCTTACTTGGCAATCAGCCCCAGCATTTT.

This rearrangement joins TRBV5-6 to TRBJ1-1, with D perhaps matching TRBD1 (5 bases). The CDR3 runs 14 residues. Germline assignment: CDR1 SGHDT and CDR2 YYEEEE. Trimming removed 5 bases from V and 1 base from J, with 12 bases in between. This chain's CDR3 is CASRSRAGNTEAFF. The CDR3 region has the DNA TGTGCCAGCAGATCCAGGGCTGGGAACACTGAAGCTTTCTTT.